Only one count was recorded for the clone carrying this T cell receptor beta chain. Its antigen is still unknown. This record comes from a study of shared clonotypes between healthy human individuals. Study details: Per donor, three plates held CD4 naive cells, three held CD4 memory, two held CD8 naive and one held CD8 memory.

General study findings and limits: Against clonotypes common to all four donors, non-shared ones had lower generation probabilities. An expected dependence of interdonor clonotype sharing on sequencing depth was noted.

Healthy HIV-negative adults with no recent acute infections or vaccinations were recruited as donors. This CDR3 contains 14 residues. V lost 5 bases and J lost 1, with 15 bases in between. The germline gives CDR1 GTSNPN, CDR2 SVGIG (reference sequence). Sequencing was performed with immunoSEQ multiplex PCR; in TCRdb, only in-frame clones are kept and a portion is missing. The sample lists some 980,000 clones; about 80% were seen once. The chain employs TRBV30 and TRBJ2-7; maybe TRBD2 (5 bases). The sample was memory CD4+ T cells sorted from blood. Specified subset: CD45RA-negative fraction. The sequence was obtained from a man aged 18 to 30 in good health. This chain's CDR3 is CAWDYRHGSYEQYF. The CDR3 DNA reads as TGTGCCTGGGACTATCGACACGGATCCTACGAGCAGTACTTC.